This T cell receptor beta chain was identified during a study of neurological immune-mediated disorders. Study results and caveats: When grouped phylogenetically, the repertoires of 18 of the 34 multiple sclerosis patients fell together in one related-CDR3 cluster, which is a possible signature. Across subjects, expanded clones had no CDR3 amino acid sequences in common, pointing to private repertoires in all groups.

This clonotype was found many times. Its antigen is unknown. Germline CDR1 is WNHNN and CDR2 is SYGVQD (reference sequence). The CDR3 covers 13 residues. The ends were cut back, 6 bases at V and 10 bases at J, with 13 bases in the middle. The cDNA came from 5'RACE with 10-nucleotide random UMIs. TCRdb called the 5' RACE reads again in MiXCR, with one record for every CDR3 protein. The sample has more than 15,000 distinct CDR3 sequences, less than 3.5% seen once. Sequencing was carried out using PBMCs. The chain uses TRBV10-1 and TRBJ1-6; possibly TRBD1 for D (6 bases). The origin of this receptor is a woman between 18 and 29 years old with multiple sclerosis. The CDR3 nucleotides are TGCGCCAGCAGCCGACAGGCGGGGTCACCCCTCCACTTT. Translating gives CASSRQAGSPLHF.